These 21 T cell receptor beta chains originate from one sample sequenced in a study of cytomegalovirus exposure and HLA in healthy donors. Primers: 60 Vbeta forward and 13 Jbeta reverse. Assay: immunoSEQ multiplex PCR; the TCRdb copy retains only in-frame clones and omits some. The sample gives 150,000 or so clones, about 84% of which show up once; 1% to 1.5% is in the top ten. The sequenced sample was PBMCs. These receptors were taken from a man aged 50 or older in good health and CMV-seropositive.

This clone was seen a few times. This chain uses TRBV19 with TRBJ1-6; no firm D call. Germline V lookup: CDR1 LNHDA, CDR2 SQIVND (reference sequence). This CDR3 region has 13 residues. Trimming pared 4 bases from V and 13 bases from J, leaving 14 bases between. In DNA form, the CDR3 reads TGTGCCAGTAGTAGGGAGGCCTCCACGCCCCTCCACTTT. Its translation: CASSREASTPLHF.

The rearrangement uses TRBV28 and TRBJ2-7; 14 bases map to TRBD2. This CDR3 region has 15 residues. Trimming removed 6 bases from V and 6 bases from J; junction bases left unmatched: 7. Germline CDR1 and CDR2: MDHEN and SYDVKM. The CDR3 sequence is CASRLTSGRAGEQYF. CDR3 nucleotides: TGTGCCAGCAGACTGACTAGCGGGAGGGCAGGCGAGCAGTACTTC.

There are a few counts of this clone. The chain carries TRBV4-1 and TRBJ2-7; the D gene is possibly TRBD1 (6 bases). Trimming removed 2 bases at V and 1 base at J, with 12 bases between. CDR1 is MGHRA and CDR2 is YSYEKL in the germline V gene. The CDR3 covers 15 residues. The CDR3, as DNA: TGCGCCAGCAGCCAATATGGACAGAGATCCTACGAGCAGTACTTC. It is translated as CASSQYGQRSYEQYF.

This clone has only a few counts. This chain connects TRBV4-2 to TRBJ2-1; TRBD2 agrees at 13 bases. Germline loops: CDR1 LGHNA, CDR2 YNFKEQ. Trimming removed 4 bases from V and 6 bases from J; junction bases left unmatched: 6. This CDR3 has 16 amino acids. CDR3 loop: CASSPEGTSGINEQFF. The CDR3 DNA reads as TGTGCCAGCAGCCCTGAAGGGACTAGCGGGATCAATGAGCAGTTCTTC.

DNA of the CDR3: TGTGCCAGCAGTTACGGCGTTCCCGGCGGTGGAAACACCATATATTTT. This translates into CASSYGVPGGGNTIYF. V gene TRBV6-5 combines with J gene TRBJ1-3; D not certain. V dropped 2 bases and J dropped 3 bases, with 14 bases sitting between them. The CDR3 extends over 16 amino acids. Per germline, CDR1 MNHEY and CDR2 SVGAGI.

The CDR3 bases are TGTGCCAGCAGTTACTCGAGTAAGGAAAAACTGTTTTTT. Amino acids: CASSYSSKEKLFF. J is TRBJ1-4 and V is TRBV6-5; unclear D gene. CDR1 and CDR2 (germline): MNHEY, SVGAGI. The V gene lost 0 bases and the J gene lost 8 bases, with 7 bases spanning the gap. The CDR3 is 13 residues long.

This chain connects TRBV2 to TRBJ2-7; tentative D call: TRBD2 (5 bases). The CDR3 has 13 amino acids. CDR1 is SNHLY and CDR2 is FYNNEI in the germline V gene. V was pared by 7 bases and J by 4 bases, with 14 bases between. The CDR3 region is CASNVEGIYEQYF. The DNA for the CDR3 is TGTGCCAGCAACGTAGAGGGAATATACGAGCAGTACTTC.

This clone was seen only once. This rearrangement joins TRBV6-5 to TRBJ2-1; 9 bases align to TRBD2. Germline CDR1 MNHEY, CDR2 SVGAGI. The ends lost 8 bases at V and 7 bases at J; junction bases unmatched: 3. The CDR3 length is 12 residues. The CDR3 DNA is TGTGCCAGCCGACTAGCGGAAAATGAGCAGTTCTTC. This codes for CASRLAENEQFF.

This CDR3 reads CASSPRMLAGVDTQYF. The CDR3 nucleotides read TGTGCCAGCAGCCCCCGTATGCTAGCGGGGGTAGATACGCAGTATTTT. The chain is built from TRBV28 and TRBJ2-3; 10 nucleotides align to TRBD2. The CDR3 totals 16 residues. The germline V gene has CDR1 MDHEN and CDR2 SYDVKM. Unmatched junction bases numbered 11, after V lost 6 bases and J lost 5 bases.

J is TRBJ2-1 and V is TRBV27; 8 bases map to TRBD2. The CDR3 sequence is 14 residues long. J gave up 5 bases and V 5 bases, and 5 bases lay outside the gene matches. CDR1 and CDR2 from the germline V gene are MNHEY and SMNVEV (reference sequence). The CDR3 nucleotides are TGTGCCAGCAGTGCCGGGAGGGGCCACAATGAGCAGTTCTTC. It translates to CASSAGRGHNEQFF.

V is TRBV27 and J is TRBJ2-5; 10 bases align to TRBD1. Matching the DNA end better, TRBJ2-7 makes the J call doubtful. CDR3 size: 16 residues. From germline, CDR1 is MNHEY and CDR2 SMNVEV (reference sequence). CDR3 nucleotide sequence: TGTGCCAGCAGTTTATTACGGCCGGACAGGGGGTCCGAGCAGTACTTC. This encodes CASSLLRPDRGSEQYF.

Turning to this clone: Germline is not matched at one junction end, which may reflect a read error. The genes are TRBV7-7 and TRBJ2-3, with unresolved D. The CDR3 is 13 amino acids. The germline V gene has CDR1 SSHAT and CDR2 FNYEAQ (reference sequence). The CDR3: CASSLGGTDTQYF. The CDR3 DNA is TGTGCTAGCAGCTTAGGAGGCACAGATACGCAGTATTTT.

This chain joins TRBV27 and TRBJ1-2; the D gene is possibly TRBD1 (5 bases). Trimming removed 6 bases from V and 4 bases from J, with 12 bases in between. This CDR3 is built from 13 residues. Germline lookup yields CDR1 MNHEY and CDR2 SMNVEV (reference sequence). The CDR3 nucleotides are TGTGCCAGCAGCCAGGGAGGATTCTATGGCTACACCTTC. Amino acid sequence: CASSQGGFYGYTF.

CDR3 in DNA: TGTGCCAGTAGTCCCCGACAGAACCTGAACACTGAAGCTTTCTTT. Its protein is CASSPRQNLNTEAFF. The chain combines TRBV19 with TRBJ1-1, with a weak D call TRBD1 (5 bases). CDR1 and CDR2 from the germline V gene are LNHDA and SQIVND (reference sequence). V was shortened by 5 bases and J by 0 bases, with 13 bases between the two germline ends. The CDR3 extends over 15 amino acids.

The V gene is TRBV28, the J gene TRBJ1-2, with 7 nucleotides matching TRBD1. The germline V gene encodes CDR1 MDHEN and CDR2 SYDVKM. The length of the CDR3 is 17 residues. V trimming: 4 bases; J trimming: 9 bases; junction bases outside the gene matches: 20. CDR3 bases: TGTGCCAGCAGTTCGGGGTTCCCGGGACAGTCACCGGGAAGCTACACCTTC. Residues: CASSSGFPGQSPGSYTF.

The gene calls are TRBV2 and TRBJ2-7, with TRBD1 identical over 8 bases. The length of the CDR3 is 15 residues. V gave up 4 bases and J gave up 2 bases; unmatched junction bases: 7. Germline CDR1 reads SNHLY; CDR2 reads FYNNEI. CDR3 DNA sequence: TGTGCCAGCAGTGCTTTCGGGACAGGTGCCTACGAGCAGTACTTC. This encodes CASSAFGTGAYEQYF.

The rearrangement joins TRBV25-1 to TRBJ2-2; TRBD1 is a possible D gene (5 bases). CDR1 and CDR2 (germline): MGHDK, SYGVNS. The CDR3 runs 15 residues. V gave up 0 bases and J gave up 1 base, with 6 bases separating them. The CDR3 protein is CASSEYRENTGELFF. The CDR3 region has the DNA TGTGCCAGCAGTGAATACAGGGAGAACACCGGGGAGCTGTTTTTT.

The V and J genes are TRBV7-9 and TRBJ2-7, with 7 bases fitting TRBD2. CDR1 is SEHNR and CDR2 is FQNEAQ in the germline V gene (reference sequence). Trimming removed 2 bases from V and 6 bases from J; junction bases left unmatched: 7. The CDR3 runs to 14 residues. The CDR3 bases are TGTGCCAGCAGCTTATTCGGACTAGAATCCGAGCAGTACTTC. Translation: CASSLFGLESEQYF.

This chain uses TRBV14 with TRBJ1-1; D is possibly TRBD1 (6 bases). The germline V gene encodes CDR1 SGHDN and CDR2 FVKESK. The CDR3 has 15 residues. V was shortened by 2 bases and J by 2 bases, with 12 bases between the two germline ends. DNA of the CDR3: TGTGCCAGCAGCCAACAGGGGAATTCTAACACTGAAGCTTTCTTT. It is translated as CASSQQGNSNTEAFF. The complete variable domain, with remaining parts taken from reference TRBV14 and TRBJ1-1, reads EAGVTQFPSHSVIEKGQTVTLRCDPISGHDNLYWYRRVMGKEIKFLLHFVKESKQDESGMPNNRFLAERTGGTYSTLKVQPAELEDSGVYFCASSQQGNSNTEAFFGQGTRLTVV.

In this sample, this clone turned up once. This chain uses TRBV11-2 with TRBJ1-4; TRBD1 is a possible D gene (5 bases). The CDR3 contains 15 residues. Per germline, CDR1 SGHAT and CDR2 FQNNGV. The V end lost 5 bases, the J end lost 6 bases, and 16 bases lay between the germline ends. CDR3 amino acids: CASSPLRGGDEKLFF. CDR3 DNA sequence: TGTGCCAGCAGCCCCCTCCGGGGCGGGGATGAAAAACTGTTTTTT.

The CDR3 sequence is CAWSIGGGVDEQFF. For the CDR3, the DNA is TGTGCCTGGAGTATCGGGGGAGGGGTCGATGAGCAGTTCTTC. The rearrangement joins TRBV30 to TRBJ2-1; 7 nucleotides line up with TRBD2. CDR3 length equals 14 residues. V was pared by 2 bases and J by 8 bases, with 9 bases of the junction left unmatched. CDR1 GTSNPN and CDR2 SVGIG come from the germline V gene (reference sequence).